This passage covers 5 T cell receptor beta chains from one sample sequenced in a study of cytomegalovirus exposure and HLA in healthy donors. TCRdb's table, derived via immunoSEQ multiplex PCR, lists solely in-frame clones and lacks some. The sample carries 100,000 to 150,000 clones, 85% to 95% recorded once. The sample was PBMCs. The receptors come from a woman under 30 in good health and CMV-seronegative.

J is TRBJ2-1 and V is TRBV19; 7 bases are a match to TRBD1. V shed 8 bases and J 3 bases; nucleotides not matched to a gene: 4. CDR3 length: 13 amino acids. CDR1 and CDR2 from the germline V gene are LNHDA and SQIVND (reference sequence). For the CDR3, the DNA is TGTGCCAGTGAAGGGGGCTTCTACAATGAGCAGTTCTTC. Translation: CASEGGFYNEQFF.

The chain couples TRBV6-1 to TRBJ2-1; 8 bases align to TRBD2. This CDR3 contains 13 residues. Germline V gene lookup returns CDR1 MNHNS and CDR2 SASEGT. V was pared by 7 bases and J by 8 bases, with 7 bases of the junction left unmatched. CDR3 coding DNA: TGTGCCAGCACCAAGCGGGGGACGCATGAGCAGTTCTTC. Its translation is CASTKRGTHEQFF.

This chain connects TRBV28 to TRBJ1-1, with 7 bases aligning to TRBD1. The V gene's germline CDR1 is MDHEN and CDR2 SYDVKM. J lost 8 bases, V lost 5 bases, and 5 bases had no gene match. The CDR3 totals 12 residues. The CDR3 sequence is CASSLNRGEAFF. In DNA form, the CDR3 reads TGTGCCAGCAGTCTAAACAGGGGAGAAGCTTTCTTT.

The chain recombines TRBV7-9 with TRBJ2-5, with a possible D match to TRBD1 (6 bases). Germline-derived CDR1 and CDR2 are SEHNR and FQNEAQ (reference sequence). There are 13 residues in the CDR3. Trimming removed 3 bases from V and 4 bases from J, with 9 bases in between. CDR3 in DNA: TGTGCCAGCAGCTTTACAGGGTCAGAGACCCAGTACTTC. Amino acid sequence: CASSFTGSETQYF. The full variable domain, rest sourced from reference TRBV7-9 and TRBJ2-5, is DTGVSQNPRHKITKRGQNVTFRCDPISEHNRLYWYRQTLGQGPEFLTYFQNEAQLEKSRLLSDRFSAERPKGSFSTLEIQRTEQGDSAMYLCASSFTGSETQYFGPGTRLLVL.

V gene TRBV9 combines with J gene TRBJ2-3; TRBD2 aligns across 10 bases. Trimming removed 3 bases from V and 4 bases from J; junction bases left unmatched: 5. This CDR3 has 15 amino acids. The germline V gene encodes CDR1 SGDLS and CDR2 YYNGEE. CDR3 nucleotides: TGTGCCAGCAGCGACGCCGGACTAGCGGCAGATACGCAGTATTTT. Translating gives CASSDAGLAADTQYF.